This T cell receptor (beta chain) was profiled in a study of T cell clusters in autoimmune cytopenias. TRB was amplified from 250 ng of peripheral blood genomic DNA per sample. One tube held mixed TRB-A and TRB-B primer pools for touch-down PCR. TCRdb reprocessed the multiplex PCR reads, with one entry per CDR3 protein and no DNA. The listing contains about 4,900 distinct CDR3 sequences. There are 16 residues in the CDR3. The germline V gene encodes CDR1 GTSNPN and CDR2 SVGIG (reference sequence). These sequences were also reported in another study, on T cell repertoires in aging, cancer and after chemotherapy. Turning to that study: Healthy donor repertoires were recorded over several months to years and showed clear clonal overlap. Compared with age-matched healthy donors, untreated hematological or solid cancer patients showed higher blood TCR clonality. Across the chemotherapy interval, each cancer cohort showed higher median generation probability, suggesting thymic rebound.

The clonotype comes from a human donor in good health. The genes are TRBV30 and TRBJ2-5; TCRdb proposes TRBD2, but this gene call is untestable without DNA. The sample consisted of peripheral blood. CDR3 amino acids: CAWTRGLAGGGETQYF. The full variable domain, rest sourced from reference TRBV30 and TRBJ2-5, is SQTIHQWPATLVQPVGSPLSLECTVEGTSNPNLYWYRQAAGRGLQLLFYSVGIGQISSEVPQNLSASRPQDRQFILSSKKLLLSDSGFYLCAWTRGLAGGGETQYFGPGTRLLVL.